Detailed here is one T cell receptor beta chain. Its target is not known. Measured with immunoSEQ multiplex PCR; TCRdb has only the in-frame clones, and not every one. The table lists roughly 120,000 clones, about nine tenths of them singletons. The CDR3 has 11 amino acids. CDR1 is SGDLS and CDR2 is YYNGEE in the germline V gene. The V end was cut by 3 bases, the J end by 6 bases, with 4 bases between. The donors were members of the validation cohort comprising over a hundred subjects, separate from the roughly 700-subject first cohort. This entry comes from a study of cytomegalovirus exposure and HLA in healthy donors. The study, taken as a whole, reports: The listing of approximately 160 TCR beta chains classed them as cytomegalovirus-associated. The majority of TCR sequences were rare, yet some public TCRs appeared in many donors.

The receptor was isolated from a man aged 25 to 40 in good health and CMV-seronegative. The sequenced material came from PBMCs. The genes are TRBV9 and TRBJ2-1; D uncertain. As DNA, the CDR3 is TGTGCCAGCAGCGCCAGCAATGAGCAGTTCTTC. Protein: CASSASNEQFF.